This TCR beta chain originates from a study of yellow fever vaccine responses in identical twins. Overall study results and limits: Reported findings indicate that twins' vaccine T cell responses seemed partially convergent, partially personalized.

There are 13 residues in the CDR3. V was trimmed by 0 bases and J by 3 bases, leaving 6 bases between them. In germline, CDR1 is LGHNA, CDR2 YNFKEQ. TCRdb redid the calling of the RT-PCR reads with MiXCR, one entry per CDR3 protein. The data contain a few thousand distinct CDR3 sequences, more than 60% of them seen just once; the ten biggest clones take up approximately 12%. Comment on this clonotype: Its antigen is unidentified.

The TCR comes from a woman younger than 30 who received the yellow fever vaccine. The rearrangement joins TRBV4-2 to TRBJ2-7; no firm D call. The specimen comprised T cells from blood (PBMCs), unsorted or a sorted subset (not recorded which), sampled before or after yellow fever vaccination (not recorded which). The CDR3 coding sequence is TGTGCCAGCAGCCAAGAAAGATTCTACGAGCAGTACTTC. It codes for CASSQERFYEQYF.